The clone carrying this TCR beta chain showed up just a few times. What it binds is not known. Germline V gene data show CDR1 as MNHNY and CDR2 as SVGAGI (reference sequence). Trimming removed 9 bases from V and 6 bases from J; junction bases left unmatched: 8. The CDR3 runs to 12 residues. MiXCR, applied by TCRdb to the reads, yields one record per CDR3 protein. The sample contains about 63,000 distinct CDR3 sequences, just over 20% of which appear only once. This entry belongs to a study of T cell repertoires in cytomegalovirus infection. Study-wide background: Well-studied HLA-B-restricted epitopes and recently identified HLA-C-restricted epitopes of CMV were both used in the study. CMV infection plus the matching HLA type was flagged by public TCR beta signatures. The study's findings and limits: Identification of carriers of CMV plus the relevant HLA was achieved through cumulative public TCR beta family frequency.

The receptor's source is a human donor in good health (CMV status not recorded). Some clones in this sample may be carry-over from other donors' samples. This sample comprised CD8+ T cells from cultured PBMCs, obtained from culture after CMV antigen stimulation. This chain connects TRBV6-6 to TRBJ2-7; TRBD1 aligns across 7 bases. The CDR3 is CASKQGSGEQYF. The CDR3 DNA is TGTGCCAGTAAACAGGGGTCGGGCGAGCAGTACTTC.